Listed below are T cell receptor beta chains from one sample, sequenced in a study of metastatic and nonmetastatic thyroid tumors. TCRdb re-called the PCR reads through MiXCR. The sample has 18,000 or so clones; around 30% are singletons. The source material was tumor tissue. The receptors come from a female donor with papillary thyroid cancer or a benign thyroid nodule (not recorded which). Some clones in this sample may be carry-over from other donors' samples. The CDR3 runs from the conserved cysteine through the conserved F or W. The D gene is left open where the match is weak. Part of the rows lack a size; the others show once, few, many or a class for expanded clones.

>TRBV12-3/TRBV12-4|TRBJ2-6|.|few
TGTGCCAGCAGTTTTGAAGGGCAGGGTGGTTCTGGGGCCAACGTCCTGACTTTC
CASSFEGQGGSGANVLTF
>TRBV9|TRBJ2-1|.|few
TGTGCCAGCAGCTACTCGGGAGTTTCCTACAATGAGCAGTTCTTC
CASSYSGVSYNEQFF
>TRBV19|TRBJ2-1|TRBD1|many
TGTGCCAGTAGTATCGGGACAGCCACCTACAATGAGCAGTTCTTC
CASSIGTATYNEQFF
>TRBV19|TRBJ1-5|.|medium-sized
TGTGCCAGTAGTAAGGGGCTTCGGCAGCCCCAGCATTTT
CASSKGLRQPQHF
>TRBV5-1|TRBJ1-3|.|medium-sized
TGCGCCAGCAGGAGAGGGGGGAGCTCTGGAAACACCATATATTTT
CASRRGGSSGNTIYF
>TRBV28|TRBJ2-2|.|few
TGTGCCAGCAGTTTTCTTAAGGGGGGCACCGGGGAGCTGTTTTTT
CASSFLKGGTGELFF
>TRBV12-3/TRBV12-4|TRBJ2-1|TRBD2|few
TGTGCCAGCAGCCCCAGCGGGGGGTTCGCCTACAATGAGCAGTTCTTC
CASSPSGGFAYNEQFF
>TRBV5-8|TRBJ1-5|.|.
TGTGCCAGCAGCTTGGTGCCAGGGAGCAATCAGCCCCAGCATTTT
CASSLVPGSNQPQHF
>TRBV18|TRBJ2-7|TRBD1|.
TGTGCCAGCTCACCATCACAGGGGAACGAGCAGTACTTC
CASSPSQGNEQYF
>TRBV20-1|TRBJ2-1|TRBD2|.
TGCAGTGCTACCGAAGCGGGAGGGAAAAATGAGCAGTTCTTC
CSATEAGGKNEQFF
>TRBV19|TRBJ2-3|.|.
TGTGCCAGTAGTATTGGAGACACAGATACGCAGTATTTT
CASSIGDTDTQYF
>TRBV7-8|TRBJ2-6|.|medium-sized
TGTGCCAGCAGCTTAGGGGGCTCTGGGGCCAACGTCCTGACTTTC
CASSLGGSGANVLTF
>TRBV5-1|TRBJ2-1|TRBD2|.
TGCGCCAGCAGCGGGACTCACAGCGGGAGCTACAATGAGCAGTTCTTC
CASSGTHSGSYNEQFF
>TRBV19|TRBJ1-2|.|.
TGTGCCAGTAGTACCAATGCGCCAGGGAGGGACTATGGCTACACCTTC
CASSTNAPGRDYGYTF
>TRBV24-1|TRBJ2-7|.|.
TGTGCCACCAGTGACTCCCAGGGCAACTCCTACGAGCAGTACTTC
CATSDSQGNSYEQYF
>TRBV5-4|TRBJ1-2|.|.
TGTGCCAGCAGCTTGGGAGGGTTAACGGGGTATGGCTACACCTTC
CASSLGGLTGYGYTF
>TRBV19|TRBJ1-2|.|.
TGTGCCAGTAGTATGGGCCAGGACCATAACTATGGCTACACCTTC
CASSMGQDHNYGYTF
>TRBV19|TRBJ2-7|.|medium-sized
TGTGCCAGTAGTAGGGTTAGGGAAAGCTTGGAAGAGCAGTACTTC
CASSRVRESLEEQYF
>TRBV11-1|TRBJ2-1|TRBD2|.
TGTGCCAGCACCCTCGGGACTAGCGGGAGTAATGAGCAGTTCTTC
CASTLGTSGSNEQFF
>TRBV18|TRBJ1-2|TRBD1|many
TGTGCCAGCTCACCACCCCTTACAGGGGGAGGCTACACCTTC
CASSPPLTGGGYTF